The 29 T cell receptor beta chains below come from one sample, sequenced in a study of T cell repertoires in cytomegalovirus infection. TCRdb called the reads again in MiXCR, with one record for every CDR3 protein. The sample contains around 280,000 distinct CDR3 sequences, about 13% of which appear only once. The source material was PBMCs. All receptors derive from a human donor in good health (CMV status not recorded). Some clones in this sample may be carry-over from other donors' samples.

Comments on this clonotype: A much larger clone lies one base from this, so it may be a read error. The chain is built from TRBV27 and TRBJ2-3; 7 bases align to TRBD2. The CDR3 is made up of 14 amino acids. Germline values: CDR1 MNHEY, CDR2 SMNVEV (reference sequence). DNA of the CDR3: TGTGCCGGCAGTCGAGCGGGGAGAACAGATACGCAGTATTTT. This codes for CAGSRAGRTDTQYF.

This clonotype was recorded many times. The V call is TRBV15, the J call TRBJ2-1; D gene ambiguous. The CDR3 extends over 15 amino acids. The germline gives CDR1 LNHNV, CDR2 YYDKDF (reference sequence). Deletions cut 0 bases from V and 2 bases from J, with 8 bases between. The CDR3, as DNA: TGTGCCACCAGCAGAGATTTGGCCACCTACAATGAGCAGTTCTTC. Amino acids: CATSRDLATYNEQFF. Based on the CDR3 plus reference TRBV15 and TRBJ2-1, the full variable domain is DAMVIQNPRYQVTQFGKPVTLSCSQTLNHNVMYWYQQKSSQAPKLLFHYYDKDFNNEADTPDNFQSRRPNTSFCFLDIRSPGLGDTAMYLCATSRDLATYNEQFFGPGTRLTVL.

The chain combines TRBV5-1 with TRBJ2-3; D is perhaps TRBD1 (6 bases). The CDR3 extends over 15 amino acids. Trimming left V 0 bases short and J 5 bases short, with 13 bases between. Germline V CDR1 and CDR2: SGHRS, YFSETQ. In DNA form, the CDR3 reads TGCGCCAGCAGCTTGGTCAACAGGGCAATAGATACGCAGTATTTT. Amino acid sequence: CASSLVNRAIDTQYF.

Ten or more counts support this clonotype. The chain is built from TRBV7-9 and TRBJ2-7; 8 bases agree with TRBD1. CDR1 and CDR2 from the germline V gene are SEHNR and FQNEAQ (reference sequence). Germline trimming cut 0 bases from V and 5 bases from J; bases unmatched to any gene: 6. The CDR3 sequence is 15 residues long. The CDR3 DNA sequence: TGTGCCAGCAGCTTAGCGCTCAGGGGGCTGGACGAGCAGTACTTC. Its translation is CASSLALRGLDEQYF.

As DNA, the CDR3 is TGTGCCAGCAGTGAAACGACAGGGAGTGGGGCCAACGTCCTGACTTTC. The encoded protein is CASSETTGSGANVLTF. The chain is built from TRBV6-4 and TRBJ2-6; 7 bases are shared with TRBD1. With 3 bases clipped from V and 3 bases from J, the junction kept 5 bases outside the gene matches. Per the germline V gene, CDR1 is MRHNA and CDR2 is SNTAGT. The CDR3 totals 16 residues.

This clonotype came up a few times. As DNA, the CDR3 is TGCGCCAGCAGCCAAGATCGGGGTTTTAATCAGCCCCAGCATTTT. Amino acid sequence: CASSQDRGFNQPQHF. This rearrangement joins TRBV4-3 to TRBJ1-5; D gene unclear. This CDR3 is 15 amino acids long. Germline V CDR1 and CDR2: LGHNA, YSLEER. Trimming removed 0 bases from V and 4 bases from J, with 10 bases in between.

This clonotype was counted many times. The V call is TRBV6-5, the J call TRBJ1-1; D is uncertain. The CDR3 totals 14 residues. Germline assignment: CDR1 MNHEY and CDR2 SVGAGI. V was cut by 0 bases and J by 8 bases, with 13 bases left in between. For the CDR3, the DNA is TGTGCCAGCAGTTACTCGCTGGGCCTGGGGGAAGCTTTCTTT. Its protein product is CASSYSLGLGEAFF.

This clonotype was observed many times. An end of the junction does not agree with germline; a read error may underlie this. The chain employs TRBV7-7 and TRBJ2-5; no clear D. Germline V CDR1 and CDR2: SSHAT, FNYEAQ (reference sequence). The CDR3 is 13 residues long. The CDR3 sequence is CASSPSWKETQYF. The CDR3 nucleotides read TGTGCTAGCAGCCCCTCTTGGAAAGAGACCCAGTACTTC.

The rearrangement joins TRBV28 to TRBJ2-7; 12 nucleotides agree with TRBD2. The length of the CDR3 is 16 residues. With V trimmed by 8 bases and J by 2 bases, 10 bases remained unmatched. The V gene's germline CDR1 is MDHEN and CDR2 SYDVKM. The CDR3 loop reads CASQGLAGKSTYEQYF. CDR3 in DNA: TGTGCCAGCCAAGGACTAGCGGGAAAGTCAACCTACGAGCAGTACTTC.

This clonotype was counted only a few times. The chain employs TRBV28 and TRBJ2-3; 9 bases fit TRBD2. This CDR3 has 16 residues. The V and J ends lost 7 bases and 4 bases, in that order; junction bases with no gene match: 12. The germline V gene encodes CDR1 MDHEN and CDR2 SYDVKM. Here the CDR3 reads CASIMGLAGSSDTQYF. The DNA for the CDR3 is TGTGCCAGCATTATGGGGCTAGCGGGGTCCTCAGATACGCAGTATTTT.

This clonotype has more than one count but fewer than ten. The chain recombines TRBV29-1 with TRBJ2-5; D is perhaps TRBD1 (7 bases). The CDR3 contains 12 residues. Trimming removed 6 bases at V and 2 bases at J, with 10 bases between. CDR1 is SQVTM and CDR2 is ANQGSEA in the germline V gene. This CDR3 reads CSVAGQQETQYF. CDR3 bases: TGCAGCGTCGCGGGACAGCAAGAGACCCAGTACTTC.

This clonotype was recorded a few times. This sequence joins TRBV7-9 and TRBJ1-1; D may be TRBD1 (6 bases). Germline-derived CDR1 and CDR2 are SEHNR and FQNEAQ (reference sequence). The CDR3 covers 15 residues. Trimming removed 1 base from V and 0 bases from J, with 9 bases in between. CDR3 coding DNA: TGTGCCAGCAGCTTAGTTCGGGGGCTGAACACTGAAGCTTTCTTT. It is translated as CASSLVRGLNTEAFF.

This clonotype was found a few times. This chain links TRBV3-1 with TRBJ2-3, with a weak D call TRBD2 (5 bases). V dropped 3 bases and J dropped 0 bases, with 10 bases sitting between them. This CDR3 is 15 amino acids long. The germline gives CDR1 LGHDT, CDR2 YNNKEL (reference sequence). As DNA, the CDR3 is TGTGCCAGCAGCCAGGTACTAGGAAGCACAGATACGCAGTATTTT. This sequence encodes CASSQVLGSTDTQYF.

This clonotype appeared many times. The V gene is TRBV12-3 or TRBV12-4, the J gene TRBJ2-1, with 12 bases aligning to TRBD2. Unmatched junction bases numbered 13, after V lost 1 base and J lost 9 bases. The CDR3 is 18 residues long. CDR3 in amino acids: CASSLGQGTSGRPGEQFF. The CDR3 coding sequence is TGTGCCAGCAGTTTAGGCCAGGGTACTAGCGGGAGGCCGGGTGAGCAGTTCTTC.

This clonotype was found many times. J is TRBJ2-7 and V is TRBV7-8; 7 bases fit TRBD1. The V segment lost 5 bases and the J segment 3 bases; nucleotides outside the gene matches: 7. Germline CDR1 reads SGHVS; CDR2 reads FQNEAQ. The CDR3 is made up of 14 amino acids. CDR3 loop: CASSPTGQSYEQYF. The CDR3 DNA sequence: TGTGCCAGCAGCCCAACGGGACAGAGCTACGAGCAGTACTTC.

This clonotype was observed many times. The chain recombines TRBV2 with TRBJ2-7, with D possibly TRBD2 on 6 matching bases. Trimming took off 2 bases at V and 2 bases at J, with 13 bases between the two ends. There are 15 residues in the CDR3. Per germline, CDR1 SNHLY and CDR2 FYNNEI. The CDR3 protein is CASSEFERVTYEQYF. CDR3 coding DNA: TGTGCCAGCAGTGAATTCGAGCGGGTCACCTACGAGCAGTACTTC.

The table lists this clonotype with many counts. This sequence joins TRBV11-1 and TRBJ1-1; D not resolved. Germline V CDR1 and CDR2: SGHAT, FQDESV (reference sequence). There are 13 residues in the CDR3. V dropped 6 bases and J dropped 1 base, with 9 bases sitting between them. The CDR3 protein is CASSKQANTEAFF. The CDR3 DNA follows: TGTGCCAGCAGTAAGCAGGCGAACACTGAAGCTTTCTTT.

This clonotype was detected a few times. The chain couples TRBV7-3 to TRBJ1-1; no reliable D call. The V end lost 2 bases, the J end lost 5 bases, and 15 bases lay between the germline ends. This CDR3 contains 15 residues. Germline CDR1 reads SGHTA; CDR2 reads FQGTGA. This CDR3 is CASSLGSTRGTEAFF. The DNA of the CDR3 is TGTGCCAGCAGCTTAGGGTCAACCCGTGGGACTGAAGCTTTCTTT.

At least ten counts were recorded for this clonotype. V and J are TRBV5-5 and TRBJ2-1; no firm D call. CDR3 size: 15 residues. Trimming removed 1 base from V and 0 bases from J, with 8 bases in between. Per germline, CDR1 SGHKS and CDR2 YYEKEE (reference sequence). The CDR3 protein is CASSLTFSSYNEQFF. For the CDR3, the DNA is TGTGCCAGCAGCTTGACTTTTAGCTCCTACAATGAGCAGTTCTTC.

This sequence joins TRBV6-6 and TRBJ1-1, with no clear D. CDR1 is MNHNY, CDR2 SVGAGI, per germline (reference sequence). V lost 6 bases, J lost 2 bases, and 19 bases lay in between. This CDR3 has 16 amino acids. The CDR3 sequence is CASRQHQTAPNTEAFF. CDR3 bases: TGTGCCAGCAGACAACACCAGACGGCCCCAAACACTGAAGCTTTCTTT.

This chain joins TRBV20-1 and TRBJ2-2; 8 bases map to TRBD2. The CDR3 sequence is 17 residues long. V gave up 0 bases and J gave up 7 bases; unmatched junction bases: 13. Germline V lookup: CDR1 DFQATT, CDR2 SNEGSKA (reference sequence). The CDR3 coding sequence is TGCAGTGCTAGAGATCGAGAGACTAGCGTCATGGGCGGGGAGCTGTTTTTT. This codes for CSARDRETSVMGGELFF.

The gene calls are TRBV5-1 and TRBJ1-5; maybe TRBD1 (5 bases). The CDR3 sequence is 14 residues long. Germline lookup yields CDR1 SGHRS and CDR2 YFSETQ. Trimming took off 4 bases at V and 7 bases at J, with 15 bases between the two ends. DNA for the CDR3: TGCGCCAGCAGCCACGGGGGGGTTGGCCAGCCCCAGCATTTT. This codes for CASSHGGVGQPQHF.

The gene calls are TRBV28 and TRBJ2-1, with a possible D match to TRBD2 (6 bases). V was cut by 1 base and J by 9 bases, with 13 bases left in between. Per the germline V gene, CDR1 is MDHEN and CDR2 is SYDVKM. This CDR3 has 14 amino acids. The CDR3 DNA follows: TGTGCCAGCAGTTTATCCGGGACTGTGAGTGAGCAGTTCTTC. Translation gives CASSLSGTVSEQFF.

The V gene is TRBV20-1, the J gene TRBJ2-4, with 13 bases fitting TRBD2. The CDR3 is made up of 18 amino acids. Trimming removed 5 bases from V and 1 base from J; junction bases left unmatched: 11. Germline V gives CDR1 DFQATT, CDR2 SNEGSKA (reference sequence). CDR3 coding DNA: TGCAGTGCTGGATATAGGACTAGCGGGAGTAGTGCCAAAAACATTCAGTACTTC. The encoded protein is CSAGYRTSGSSAKNIQYF.

This clonotype appeared many times. The chain links TRBV20-1 to TRBJ1-4, with D perhaps matching TRBD1 (6 bases). Trimming left V 6 bases short and J 2 bases short, with 10 bases between. In germline, CDR1 is DFQATT, CDR2 SNEGSKA (reference sequence). The CDR3 is 13 amino acids. The CDR3 DNA reads TGCAGTGCCCAGGGGAGGACTAATGAAAAACTGTTTTTT. Translation gives CSAQGRTNEKLFF.

The table lists this clonotype with many counts. The CDR3 spells CASSQDRWAVATNEKLFF. The CDR3 region has the DNA TGCGCCAGCAGCCAAGATCGGTGGGCAGTTGCAACTAATGAAAAACTGTTTTTT. The rearrangement links TRBV4-1 to TRBJ1-4, with D hard to call. V lost 0 bases to trimming and J lost 0 bases, with 14 bases between them. Germline V CDR1 and CDR2: MGHRA, YSYEKL. CDR3 length: 18 residues.

The sample holds a few counts of this clonotype. The rearrangement uses TRBV19 and TRBJ1-2; TRBD1 aligns across 8 bases. Looked up from germline, CDR1 is LNHDA and CDR2 is SQIVND (reference sequence). V lost 3 bases, J lost 4 bases, and 7 bases stayed unmatched. The CDR3 runs 15 residues. This CDR3 is CASSIIGTGSYGYTF. In nucleotides, the CDR3 is TGTGCCAGTAGTATTATCGGGACAGGAAGCTATGGCTACACCTTC.

This clonotype was recorded at least ten times. The chain links TRBV7-8 to TRBJ2-5; D might be TRBD1 or TRBD2, each matching 5 bases. The CDR3 has 13 amino acids. Trimming stripped 5 bases from V and 9 bases from J, with 16 bases between. CDR1 is SGHVS and CDR2 is FQNEAQ in the germline V gene. In DNA form, the CDR3 reads TGTGCCAGCAGCCCTGGGACCCCGGTCGCCCAGTACTTC. Translated: CASSPGTPVAQYF. Full variable domain (outside the CDR3, taken from reference TRBV7-8 and TRBJ2-5): GAGVSQSPRYKVAKRGQDVALRCDPISGHVSLFWYQQALGQGPEFLTYFQNEAQLDKSGLPSDRFFAERPEGSVSTLKIQRTQQEDSAVYLCASSPGTPVAQYFGPGTRLLVL.

This clonotype appeared a few times. J is TRBJ2-2 and V is TRBV19, with TRBD2 identical over 11 bases. Per germline, CDR1 LNHDA and CDR2 SQIVND (reference sequence). The CDR3 runs 15 residues. Germline trimming cut 4 bases from V and 4 bases from J; bases unmatched to any gene: 2. The DNA of the CDR3 is TGTGCCAGTAGTACCGGGACTAGCGGCACCGGGGAGCTGTTTTTT. Translating it yields CASSTGTSGTGELFF.